This entry concerns a single T cell receptor (beta chain). The entry originates in a study of identical twins. Germline V gene data show CDR1 as SGHTA and CDR2 as FQGNSA. The V and J ends lost 1 base and 2 bases respectively, with 10 bases between them. The CDR3 is made up of 15 amino acids. TCRdb re-called the 5' RACE reads with MiXCR, one entry per CDR3 protein. This sample carries approximately 190,000 distinct CDR3 sequences, roughly 15% of them seen once, and the ten largest clones take 40%. This sample also appeared in a second study, on T cells expressing NK-cell markers. That study reports: According to the study, TCR beta repertoires originated from sorted CD3+CD56+NKG2C+, CD3+CD56+NKG2C- and CD3+CD56-NKG2C+ T cells. Topping the CD3+CD56-NKG2C+ fraction as well were these clonotypes, in several donors. Certain NKG2C+ T cell clones were expanded, and their HCMV specificity remained unclear.

The source material was CD8+ T cells sorted from blood. This receptor was obtained from a woman aged 18-29 years in good health. The chain recombines TRBV7-2 with TRBJ2-3; D is uncertain. The CDR3 here is CASSLVTAITDTQYF. Written as DNA, the CDR3 is TGTGCCAGCAGCTTAGTGACTGCTATCACAGATACGCAGTATTTT.